Listed below are T cell receptor beta chains from one sample, sequenced in a study of T cells in Graves' hyperthyroidism and ophthalmopathy. In TCRdb, the multiplex PCR reads were re-called with MiXCR into one record per CDR3 protein. The table includes around 600,000 distinct CDR3 sequences, less than 45% detected once. Sequencing was performed on peripheral blood or thyroid tissue (not recorded which). The receptors originated from an adult man with Graves' disease, either hyperthyroidism or ophthalmopathy (not recorded which). The CDR3 runs from the conserved cysteine through the conserved F or W. The D gene is left open where the match is weak. Clone size appears in some rows only: once, few, many, or a class for an expanded clone.

D: TRBD1
J: TRBJ2-3
V: TRBV12-3/TRBV12-4
size: NA
DNA: TGTGCCAGCAGCAGCGGACAGGGTGCAGATACGCAGTATTTT
CDR3: CASSSGQGADTQYF

D: NA
J: TRBJ2-7
V: TRBV10-3
size: many
DNA: TGTGCCATCAGTCCGGGACACACTACCTACGAGCAGTACTTC
CDR3: CAISPGHTTYEQYF

D: TRBD1
J: TRBJ1-2
V: TRBV4-1
size: many
DNA: TGCGCCAGCAGCCAAGAGATCGACAGGGCTAACTATGGCTACACCTTC
CDR3: CASSQEIDRANYGYTF

D: TRBD2
J: TRBJ2-2
V: TRBV5-1
size: NA
DNA: TGCGCCAGCAGCTTGCCTGGGGGAGGGGACACCGGGGAGCTGTTTTTT
CDR3: CASSLPGGGDTGELFF

D: NA
J: TRBJ1-5
V: TRBV2
size: many
DNA: TGTGCCAGCAGTGAAGCGCTCCGACTGGTTCAGCCCCAGCATTTT
CDR3: CASSEALRLVQPQHF

D: TRBD1
J: TRBJ1-3
V: TRBV7-2
size: few
DNA: TGTGCCAGCAGTCCCCGGACAGGCTACAGCTCTGGAAACACCATATATTTT
CDR3: CASSPRTGYSSGNTIYF

D: TRBD1
J: TRBJ1-1
V: TRBV7-2
size: NA
DNA: TGTGCCAGCAGCCAGGGTGGACAGGTCACTGAAGCTTTCTTT
CDR3: CASSQGGQVTEAFF

D: NA
J: TRBJ2-7
V: TRBV19
size: few
DNA: TGTGCCAGTAGTAGCGACGGAGTCTACGAGCAGTACTTC
CDR3: CASSSDGVYEQYF

D: TRBD1
J: TRBJ1-2
V: TRBV5-1
size: once
DNA: TGCGCCAGCAGCTTGTTCCGGGACAGGGGATATGGCTACACCTTC
CDR3: CASSLFRDRGYGYTF

D: TRBD1
J: TRBJ1-1
V: TRBV2
size: few
DNA: TGTGCCAGCCGACGAGACAGTACAGGGGTGAGCGGTGGTGGGGACACTGAAGCTTTCTTT
CDR3: CASRRDSTGVSGGGDTEAFF

D: NA
J: TRBJ1-2
V: TRBV9
size: many
DNA: TGTGCCAGCAGCGTAGGGGCAGACTATGGCTACACCTTC
CDR3: CASSVGADYGYTF

D: NA
J: TRBJ1-1
V: TRBV29-1
size: many
DNA: TGCAGCGAGCGGGACGCGGGCACTGAAGCTTTCTTT
CDR3: CSERDAGTEAFF

D: NA
J: TRBJ1-2
V: TRBV19
size: NA
DNA: TGTGCCAGTCGACCCCTAAGGGGCGCTTATGGCTACACCTTC
CDR3: CASRPLRGAYGYTF

D: NA
J: TRBJ2-7
V: TRBV6-5
size: many
DNA: TGTGCCAGCAGCTCCTCTGGCGAGCAGTACTTC
CDR3: CASSSSGEQYF

D: NA
J: TRBJ1-1
V: TRBV12-3/TRBV12-4
size: NA
DNA: TGTGCCAGCACTCTTGGGCAGGGCACTGAAGCTTTCTTT
CDR3: CASTLGQGTEAFF

D: NA
J: TRBJ1-5
V: TRBV2
size: NA
DNA: TGTGCCAGCAGTGAAGGCAGAAGATCAAATAGCAATCAGCCCCAGCATTTT
CDR3: CASSEGRRSNSNQPQHF

D: NA
J: TRBJ2-7
V: TRBV5-1
size: NA
DNA: TGCGCCAGCAGCCTGATGGGGGTGGGCGAGCAGTACTTC
CDR3: CASSLMGVGEQYF

D: TRBD1
J: TRBJ1-2
V: TRBV5-1
size: NA
DNA: TGCGCCAGCAGCTGGTCGGGACAGGGGGACTATGGCTACACCTTC
CDR3: CASSWSGQGDYGYTF

D: TRBD1
J: TRBJ2-7
V: TRBV5-1
size: NA
DNA: TGCGCCAGCAGCGGGACAGGGACAGGGGGCGGAGAGCAGTACTTC
CDR3: CASSGTGTGGGEQYF

D: TRBD1
J: TRBJ1-1
V: TRBV7-2
size: few
DNA: TGTGCCAGCAGCGCCTCGGGACAGCTTCTCACTGAAGCTTTCTTT
CDR3: CASSASGQLLTEAFF

D: NA
J: TRBJ1-4
V: TRBV2
size: NA
DNA: TGTGCCAGCAGTGAAGGGCCGAATGAAAAACTGTTTTTT
CDR3: CASSEGPNEKLFF

D: NA
J: TRBJ2-2
V: TRBV15
size: many
DNA: TGTGCCACCAGCAGAGGAAGGACGGACACCGGGGAGCTGTTTTTT
CDR3: CATSRGRTDTGELFF

D: NA
J: TRBJ2-7
V: TRBV29-1
size: few
DNA: TGCAGCGTTCTGAGTCCCCGTTCCAGCGGGCAGTACTTC
CDR3: CSVLSPRSSGQYF

D: NA
J: TRBJ1-6
V: TRBV13
size: many
DNA: TGTGCCAGCAGCTTATACAGGGATTCACCCCTCCACTTT
CDR3: CASSLYRDSPLHF

D: TRBD1
J: TRBJ1-4
V: TRBV19
size: NA
DNA: TGTGCCAGTAGTGGGGACAGGGCGAAGACACTGTTTTTT
CDR3: CASSGDRAKTLFF

D: NA
J: TRBJ1-2
V: TRBV24-1
size: NA
DNA: TGTGCCACCAGTGAGGGCAGGGGCTTTGGCTACACCTTC
CDR3: CATSEGRGFGYTF

D: NA
J: TRBJ1-6
V: TRBV7-2
size: once
DNA: TGTGCCAGCAGCTTAGATGGTGGACAGCGGAATTCACCCCTCCACTTT
CDR3: CASSLDGGQRNSPLHF

D: TRBD1
J: TRBJ1-5
V: TRBV5-1
size: many
DNA: TGTGCCAGCAGCTTAGGGACAGGGAATCAGCCCCAGCATTTT
CDR3: CASSLGTGNQPQHF

D: NA
J: TRBJ2-5
V: TRBV7-9
size: NA
DNA: TGTGCCAGCATAGAGGCCACAGCTATCCAAGAGACCCAGTACTTC
CDR3: CASIEATAIQETQYF

D: NA
J: TRBJ1-1
V: TRBV29-1
size: many
DNA: TGCAGCGCTGCTGACGGGAACACTGAAGCTTTCTTT
CDR3: CSAADGNTEAFF

D: NA
J: TRBJ1-2
V: TRBV9
size: few
DNA: TGTGCCAGCAGCGCCCGGGAGATGAGGACAGTCCCAACCTTATTCTATGGCTACACCTTC
CDR3: CASSAREMRTVPTLFYGYTF

D: NA
J: TRBJ1-4
V: TRBV20-1
size: many
DNA: TGCAGTGCTAGCTACTCTGCAACTAATGAAAAACTGTTTTTT
CDR3: CSASYSATNEKLFF

D: NA
J: TRBJ1-1
V: TRBV20-1
size: NA
DNA: TGCAGTGCCTATGGACTAGCGGAGAGGGGCCCTTTCTTT
CDR3: CSAYGLAERGPFF

D: NA
J: TRBJ1-2
V: TRBV12-3/TRBV12-4
size: many
DNA: TGTGCCAGCAGTTTAGCGCTTTCTGGCTACACCTTC
CDR3: CASSLALSGYTF

D: NA
J: TRBJ2-7
V: TRBV6-6
size: NA
DNA: TGTGCCAGCAGTGACAGGGCGGGAGGTTCCTACGAGCAGTACTTC
CDR3: CASSDRAGGSYEQYF

D: TRBD1
J: TRBJ2-5
V: TRBV9
size: many
DNA: TGTGCCAGCAGCCCCCGGACAGGGAGGGAGACCCAGTACTTC
CDR3: CASSPRTGRETQYF

D: TRBD1
J: TRBJ1-1
V: TRBV29-1
size: many
DNA: TGCAGCGTTGAAGTAACAGGGGGCATCACTGAAGCTTTCTTT
CDR3: CSVEVTGGITEAFF

D: TRBD2
J: TRBJ2-7
V: TRBV25-1
size: many
DNA: TGTGCCAGCAGTGAATTGGGAACATCGGGGGGCTACGAGCAGTACTTC
CDR3: CASSELGTSGGYEQYF

D: NA
J: TRBJ1-2
V: TRBV9
size: NA
DNA: TGTGCCAGCAGAGACCTAAACGCTGGCTACACCTTC
CDR3: CASRDLNAGYTF

D: NA
J: TRBJ2-7
V: TRBV20-1
size: NA
DNA: TGCAGTGCTAGAGAGGAGACAGCGCAGTACTTC
CDR3: CSAREETAQYF

D: TRBD2
J: TRBJ2-2
V: TRBV24-1
size: NA
DNA: TGTGCCACCAGTGATGAGAGCGGGAGTTACACCGGGGAGCTGTTTTTT
CDR3: CATSDESGSYTGELFF